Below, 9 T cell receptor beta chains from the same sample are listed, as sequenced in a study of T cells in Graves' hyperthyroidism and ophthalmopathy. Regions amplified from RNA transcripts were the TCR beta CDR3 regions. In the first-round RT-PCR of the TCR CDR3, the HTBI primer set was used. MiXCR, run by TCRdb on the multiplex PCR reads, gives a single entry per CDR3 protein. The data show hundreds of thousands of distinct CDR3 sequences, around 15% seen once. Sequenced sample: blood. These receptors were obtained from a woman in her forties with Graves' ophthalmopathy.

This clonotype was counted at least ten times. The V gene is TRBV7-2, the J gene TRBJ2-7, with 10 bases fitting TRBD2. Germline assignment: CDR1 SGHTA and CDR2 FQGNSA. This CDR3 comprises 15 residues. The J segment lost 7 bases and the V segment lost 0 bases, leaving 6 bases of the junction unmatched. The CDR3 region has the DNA TGTGCCAGCAGCTTAGCGCTAGCGGGAGTATATGAGCAGTACTTC. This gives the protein CASSLALAGVYEQYF.

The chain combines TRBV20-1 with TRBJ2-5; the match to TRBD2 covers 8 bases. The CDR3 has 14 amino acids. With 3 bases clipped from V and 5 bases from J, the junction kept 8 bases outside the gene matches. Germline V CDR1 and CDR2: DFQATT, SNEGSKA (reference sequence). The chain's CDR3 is CSASPGGPWETQYF. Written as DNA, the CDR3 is TGCAGTGCTAGTCCGGGAGGGCCGTGGGAGACCCAGTACTTC.

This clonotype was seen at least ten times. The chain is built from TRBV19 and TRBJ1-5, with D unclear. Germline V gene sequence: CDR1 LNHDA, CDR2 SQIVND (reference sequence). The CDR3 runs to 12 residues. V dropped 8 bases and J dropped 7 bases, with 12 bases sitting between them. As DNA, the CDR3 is TGTGCCAGTTGGGGTGGAGGGCAGCCCCAGCATTTT. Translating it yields CASWGGGQPQHF.

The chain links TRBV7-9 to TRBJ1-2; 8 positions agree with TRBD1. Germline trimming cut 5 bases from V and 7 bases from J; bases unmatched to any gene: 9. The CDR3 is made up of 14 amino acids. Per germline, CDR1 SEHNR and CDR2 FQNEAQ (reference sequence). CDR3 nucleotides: TGTGCCAGCAGCAACTATCAGGGGGCGCTTGGCTACACCTTC. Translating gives CASSNYQGALGYTF. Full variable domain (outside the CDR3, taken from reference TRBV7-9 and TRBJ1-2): DTGVSQNPRHKITKRGQNVTFRCDPISEHNRLYWYRQTLGQGPEFLTYFQNEAQLEKSRLLSDRFSAERPKGSFSTLEIQRTEQGDSAMYLCASSNYQGALGYTFGSGTRLTVV.

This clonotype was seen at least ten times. For the CDR3, the DNA is TGCAGCGTTGAACTAGCGGGAAGTAATTTCGAGCAGTACTTC. This encodes CSVELAGSNFEQYF. The chain is built from TRBV29-1 and TRBJ2-7; 9 positions agree with TRBD2. J was trimmed by 6 bases and V by 2 bases; bases with no gene match: 8. The length of the CDR3 is 14 residues. Per germline, CDR1 SQVTM and CDR2 ANQGSEA.

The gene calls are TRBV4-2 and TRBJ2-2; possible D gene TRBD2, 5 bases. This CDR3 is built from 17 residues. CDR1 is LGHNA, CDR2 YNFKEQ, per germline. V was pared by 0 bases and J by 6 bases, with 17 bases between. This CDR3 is CASSQDSYSLASGELFF. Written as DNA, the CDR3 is TGTGCCAGCAGCCAAGATTCGTACTCCCTAGCATCCGGGGAGCTGTTTTTT.

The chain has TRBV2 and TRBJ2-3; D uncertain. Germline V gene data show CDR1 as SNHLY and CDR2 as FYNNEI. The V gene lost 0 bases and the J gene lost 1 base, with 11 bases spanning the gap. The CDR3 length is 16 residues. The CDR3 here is CASSEARLSGTDTQYF. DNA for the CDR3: TGTGCCAGCAGTGAAGCGCGGTTATCGGGCACAGATACGCAGTATTTT.

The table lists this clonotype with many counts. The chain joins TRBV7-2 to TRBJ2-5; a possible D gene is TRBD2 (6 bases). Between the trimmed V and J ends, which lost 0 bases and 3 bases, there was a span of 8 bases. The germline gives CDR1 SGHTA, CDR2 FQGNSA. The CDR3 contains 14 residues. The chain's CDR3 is CASSLAWGEETQYF. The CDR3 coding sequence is TGTGCCAGCAGCTTAGCATGGGGGGAAGAGACCCAGTACTTC.

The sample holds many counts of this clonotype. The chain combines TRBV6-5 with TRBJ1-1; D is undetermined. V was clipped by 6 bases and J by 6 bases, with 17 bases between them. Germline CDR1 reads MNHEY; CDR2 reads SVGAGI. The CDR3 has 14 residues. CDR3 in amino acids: CASRYRADLAEAFF. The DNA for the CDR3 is TGTGCCAGCAGATACCGAGCGGATTTGGCTGAAGCTTTCTTT.